This entry features one T cell receptor (beta chain) sequence. The source of the sample is a study of T cell changes during pregnancy in multiple sclerosis. Method: immunoSEQ multiplex PCR; TCRdb's copy keeps in-frame clones and lacks some. The repertoire includes some 67,000 clones, around 90% of them detected once, and 2% to 2.5% sits in the top ten. This sequence was found in a female donor with multiple sclerosis, enrolled in a pregnancy study. The input for sequencing was peripheral blood, taken in the first trimester of pregnancy.

The CDR3 DNA reads TGTGCCACCAGCAGCGGCCCCGGGACAGCGAACACTGAAGCTTTCTTT. Protein: CATSSGPGTANTEAFF. The chain combines TRBV15 with TRBJ1-1, with 7 positions matching TRBD1. J was trimmed by 1 base and V by 3 bases; bases with no gene match: 8. This CDR3 spans 16 amino acids. Germline lookup yields CDR1 LNHNV and CDR2 YYDKDF (reference sequence).